The clone carrying this TCR beta chain has only a few counts. The data originate from a study of blood T cells in healthy people across ages. PCR was performed a second time for 7 to 11 cycles using a sample-barcoded 5' primer and a J-beta primer mix. TCRdb recomputed calls from the 5' RACE reads with MiXCR, one row per CDR3 protein. The sample holds around 1.5 million distinct CDR3 sequences, 42% seen once. The CDR3 contains 14 residues. CDR1 and CDR2 from the germline V gene are SGHTA and FQGTGA. V lost 2 bases and J lost 4; bases outside the gene matches: 5. Sequenced material: blood. The rearrangement uses TRBV7-3 and TRBJ2-7, with 7 bases aligning to TRBD1. The receptor was derived from a woman between 18 and 29 years old in good health. The CDR3 is CASSLGPQGYEQYF. The CDR3 DNA reads as TGTGCCAGCAGCTTAGGCCCACAGGGGTACGAGCAGTACTTC. Drawing the rest from reference TRBV7-3 and TRBJ2-7, the complete variable domain is GAGVSQTPSNKVTEKGKYVELRCDPISGHTALYWYRQSLGQGPEFLIYFQGTGAADDSGLPNDRFFAVRPEGSVSTLKIQRTERGDSAVYLCASSLGPQGYEQYFGPGTRLTVT.